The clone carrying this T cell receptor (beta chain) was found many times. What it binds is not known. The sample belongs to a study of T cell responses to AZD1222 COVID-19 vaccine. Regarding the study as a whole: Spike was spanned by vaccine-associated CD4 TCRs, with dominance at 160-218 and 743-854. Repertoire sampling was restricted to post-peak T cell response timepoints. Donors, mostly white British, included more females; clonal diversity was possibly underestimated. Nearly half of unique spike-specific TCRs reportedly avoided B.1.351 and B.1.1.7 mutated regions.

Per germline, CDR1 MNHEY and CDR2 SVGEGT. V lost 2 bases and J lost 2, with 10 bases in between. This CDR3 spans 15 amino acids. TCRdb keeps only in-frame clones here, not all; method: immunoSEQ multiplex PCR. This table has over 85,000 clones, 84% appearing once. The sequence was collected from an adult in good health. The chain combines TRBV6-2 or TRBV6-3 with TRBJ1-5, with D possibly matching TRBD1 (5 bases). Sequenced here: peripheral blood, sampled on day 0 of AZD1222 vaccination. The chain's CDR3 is CASSYPSGGNQPQHF. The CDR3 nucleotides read TGTGCCAGCAGTTACCCTTCGGGGGGCAATCAGCCCCAGCATTTT.